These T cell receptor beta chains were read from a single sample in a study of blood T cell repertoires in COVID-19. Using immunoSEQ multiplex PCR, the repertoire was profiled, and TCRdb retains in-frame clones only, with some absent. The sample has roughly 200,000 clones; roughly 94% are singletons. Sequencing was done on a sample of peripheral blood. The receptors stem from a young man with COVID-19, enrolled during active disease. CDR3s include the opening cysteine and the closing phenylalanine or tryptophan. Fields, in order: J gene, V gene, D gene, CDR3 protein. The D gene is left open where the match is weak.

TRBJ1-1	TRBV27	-	CASSLQERNTEAFF
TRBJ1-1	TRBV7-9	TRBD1	CASSLSQGDAFF
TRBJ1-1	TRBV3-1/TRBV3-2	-	CASSQQGMNTEAFF
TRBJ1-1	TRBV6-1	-	CASSESGVLNTEAFF
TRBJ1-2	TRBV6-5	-	CASSYSGTNGYTF
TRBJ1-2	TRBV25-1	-	CASSALAGAAGGYTF
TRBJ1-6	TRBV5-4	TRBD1	CASSFSPPGQGIPLHF
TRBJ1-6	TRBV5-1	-	CASSLTRDGDSPLHF
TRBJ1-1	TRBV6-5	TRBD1	CASQDRGGAFF
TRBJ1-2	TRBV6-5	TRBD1	CASSYPNDRDYTF
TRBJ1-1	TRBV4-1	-	CASSQLTDHTEAFF
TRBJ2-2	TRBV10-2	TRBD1	CASSQVTGRPTGELFF
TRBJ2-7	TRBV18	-	CASAGQDEQYF
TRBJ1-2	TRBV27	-	CASSLWPGNGYTF
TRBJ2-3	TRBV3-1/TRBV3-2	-	CASSPRGTDTQYF
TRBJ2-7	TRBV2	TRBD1	CASSRALGTENYEQYF
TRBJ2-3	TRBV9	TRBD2	CASSSRRGAGGPSDTQYF
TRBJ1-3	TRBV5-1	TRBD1	CASSSGQGLGNTIYF
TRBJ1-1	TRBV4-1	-	CASSQDRGGTEAFF
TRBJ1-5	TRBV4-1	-	CASSPSQGPNQPQHF
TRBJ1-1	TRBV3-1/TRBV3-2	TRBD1	CASSLGTVNTEAFF
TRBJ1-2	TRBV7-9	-	CASSLVRVDGYTF
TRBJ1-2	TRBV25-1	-	CASSEWPIYGYTF
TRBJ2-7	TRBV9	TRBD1	CASSVEGGAREQYF
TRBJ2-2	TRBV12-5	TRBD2	CASGYSGTSGGMNTGELFF
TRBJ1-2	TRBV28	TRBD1	CASSGGQPYGYTF
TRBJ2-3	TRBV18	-	CASSPRSGSTDTQYF
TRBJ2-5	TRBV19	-	CASRATAVSQETQYF
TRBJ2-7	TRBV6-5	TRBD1	CASSYDDRGYEQYF
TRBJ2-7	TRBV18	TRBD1	CASSPLGQSYEQYF
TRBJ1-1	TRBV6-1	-	CASSDKVTGNTEAFF
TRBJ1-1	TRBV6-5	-	CASTGWGDRNTEAFF
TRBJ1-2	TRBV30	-	CAWSDQGIYGYTF
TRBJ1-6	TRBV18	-	CASSPAQETGLAVSPLHF
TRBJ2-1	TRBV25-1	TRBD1	CASSDLGQGVGNEQFF
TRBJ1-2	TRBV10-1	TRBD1	CASSGDRGRGYTF
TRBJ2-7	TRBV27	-	CASSSHYYEQYF